This TCR beta chain was captured by sequencing in a study of cytomegalovirus exposure and HLA in healthy donors. Study-wide points: The only immune exposure information that was available was CMV serostatus. Cytomegalovirus association was assigned to about 150 TCR beta chains.

It was with 60 Vbeta and 13 Jbeta primers that the PCR ran. Clones were read by immunoSEQ multiplex PCR, and TCRdb kept only the in-frame ones, dropping some. This sample has around 150,000 clones, with approximately 61% found just once. Notes on this clone: Its antigen is not known.

The clonotype comes from a human donor in good health. The specimen was PBMCs.

The CDR3 region is CASSPVRDRAYNEQFF. In nucleotides, the CDR3 is TGTGCCAGCTCCCCCGTGCGGGACAGGGCCTACAATGAGCAGTTCTTC. J is TRBJ2-1 and V is TRBV18; 9 nucleotides line up with TRBD1. The CDR3 is made up of 16 amino acids. Germline V lookup: CDR1 KGHSH, CDR2 LQKENI. Trimming removed 6 bases from V and 2 bases from J; junction bases left unmatched: 8.